What follows is one TCR beta chain and its context. Clones were sequenced by immunoSEQ multiplex PCR, and TCRdb holds only the in-frame ones, with some missing. The table lists roughly 2.1 million clones, around 93% of them singletons. Germline-derived CDR1 and CDR2 are SGHDT and YYEEEE. The V and J ends lost 0 bases and 3 bases, in that order; junction bases with no gene match: 3. This CDR3 is 16 amino acids long. This record comes from a study of shared clonotypes between healthy human individuals. Across the whole study: The study used three CD4 naive, three CD4 memory, two CD8 naive and one CD8 memory plate per donor.

Cells designated naive CD8 were CD45RO-negative and were positively selected for CCR7, with terminally differentiated effector memory CD45RA+ cells excluded. Donors were healthy HIV-negative adults without recent acute infections or vaccinations. Each sample came from a Caucasian adult donor living in Nashville, Tennessee. This sequence originates from a man aged 18 to 29 in good health. Some clones in this sample may be carry-over from other donors' samples. Specimen: naive CD8+ T cells from PBMCs. J is TRBJ2-5 and V is TRBV5-6, with 12 bases fitting TRBD1. This CDR3 is CASSLAGTGGEETQYF. CDR3 in DNA: TGTGCCAGCAGCTTGGCCGGGACAGGGGGCGAAGAGACCCAGTACTTC.